What follows describes a single T cell receptor beta chain. This specimen comes from a study of beta chain features in type 1 diabetes. Every isolated RNA sample was fully reverse transcribed, so sequencing captured expressed TCRB transcripts. The assay was immunoSEQ multiplex PCR, and TCRdb's table has in-frame clones only and misses some. The table shows about 16,000 clones, with less than 60% occurring only once. The CDR3 is 14 amino acids. V was clipped by 0 bases and J by 10 bases; unmatched bases: 6. Germline values: CDR1 SGDLS, CDR2 YYNGEE. The sequencing input was stem cell memory CD4+ T cells from blood. The sequence was collected from a woman aged 18-30 years in good health. The rearrangement uses TRBV9 and TRBJ2-1, with 8 bases identical to TRBD2. The CDR3 DNA is TGTGCCAGCAGCGTAGATGGGGCGGGGGGCGAGCAGTTCTTC. Its protein is CASSVDGAGGEQFF.